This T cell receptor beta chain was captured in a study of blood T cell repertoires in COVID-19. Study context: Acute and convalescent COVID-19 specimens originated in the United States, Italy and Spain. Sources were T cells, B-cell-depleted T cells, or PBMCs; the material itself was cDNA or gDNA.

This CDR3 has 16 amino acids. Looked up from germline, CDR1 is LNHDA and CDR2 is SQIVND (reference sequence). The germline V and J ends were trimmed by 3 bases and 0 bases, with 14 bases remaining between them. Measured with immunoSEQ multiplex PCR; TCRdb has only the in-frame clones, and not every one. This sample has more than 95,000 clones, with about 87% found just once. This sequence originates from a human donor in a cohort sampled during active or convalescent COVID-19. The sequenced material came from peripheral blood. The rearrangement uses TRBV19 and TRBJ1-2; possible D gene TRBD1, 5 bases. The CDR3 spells CASSIVTESTNYGYTF. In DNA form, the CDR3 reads TGTGCCAGTAGTATTGTGACAGAGTCTACTAACTATGGCTACACCTTC.